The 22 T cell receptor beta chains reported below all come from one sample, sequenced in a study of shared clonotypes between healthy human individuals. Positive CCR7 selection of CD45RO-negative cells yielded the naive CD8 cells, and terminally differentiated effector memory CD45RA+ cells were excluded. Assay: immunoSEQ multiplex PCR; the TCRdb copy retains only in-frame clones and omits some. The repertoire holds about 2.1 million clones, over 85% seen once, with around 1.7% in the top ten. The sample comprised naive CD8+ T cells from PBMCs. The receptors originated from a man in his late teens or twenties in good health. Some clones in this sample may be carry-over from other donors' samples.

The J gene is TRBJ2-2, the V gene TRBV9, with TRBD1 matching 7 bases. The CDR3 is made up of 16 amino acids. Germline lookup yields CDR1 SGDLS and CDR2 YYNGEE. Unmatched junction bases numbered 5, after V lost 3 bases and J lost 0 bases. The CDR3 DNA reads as TGTGCCAGCAGCGGGACAGGAAAGACGAACACCGGGGAGCTGTTTTTT. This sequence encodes CASSGTGKTNTGELFF.

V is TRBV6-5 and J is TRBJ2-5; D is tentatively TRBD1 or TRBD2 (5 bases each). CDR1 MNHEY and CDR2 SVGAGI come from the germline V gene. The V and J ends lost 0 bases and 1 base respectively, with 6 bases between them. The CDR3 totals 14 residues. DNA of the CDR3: TGTGCCAGCAGTTACTCGAGGGGCCAAGAGACCCAGTACTTC. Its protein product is CASSYSRGQETQYF.

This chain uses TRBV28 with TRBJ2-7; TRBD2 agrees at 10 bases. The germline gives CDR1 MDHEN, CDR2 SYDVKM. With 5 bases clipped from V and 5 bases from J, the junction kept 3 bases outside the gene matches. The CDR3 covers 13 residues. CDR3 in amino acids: CASSSGRGDEQYF. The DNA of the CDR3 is TGTGCCAGCAGTAGCGGGAGGGGCGACGAGCAGTACTTC.

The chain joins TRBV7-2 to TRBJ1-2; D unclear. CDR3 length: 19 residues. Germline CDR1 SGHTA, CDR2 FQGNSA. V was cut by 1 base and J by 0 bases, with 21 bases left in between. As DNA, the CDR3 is TGTGCCAGCAGCTTAGGCGTAGCATTCCGGCCTGTAGCTAACTATGGCTACACCTTC. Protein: CASSLGVAFRPVANYGYTF.

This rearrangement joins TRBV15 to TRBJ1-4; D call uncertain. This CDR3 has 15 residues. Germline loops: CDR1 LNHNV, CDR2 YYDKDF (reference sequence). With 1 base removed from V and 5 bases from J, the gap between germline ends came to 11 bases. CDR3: CATSRGRGENEKLFF. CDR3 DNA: TGTGCCACCAGCAGAGGCCGGGGAGAGAATGAAAAACTGTTTTTT.

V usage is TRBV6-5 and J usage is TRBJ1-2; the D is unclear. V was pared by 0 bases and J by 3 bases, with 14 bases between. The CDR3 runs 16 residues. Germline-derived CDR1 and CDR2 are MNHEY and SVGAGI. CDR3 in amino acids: CASSYSKGNADYGYTF. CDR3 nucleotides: TGTGCCAGCAGTTACTCGAAAGGAAACGCGGACTATGGCTACACCTTC.

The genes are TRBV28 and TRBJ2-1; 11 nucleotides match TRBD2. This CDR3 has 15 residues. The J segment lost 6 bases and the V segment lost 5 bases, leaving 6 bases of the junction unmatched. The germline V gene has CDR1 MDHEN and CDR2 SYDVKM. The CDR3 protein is CASSPRLAGPNEQFF. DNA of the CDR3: TGTGCCAGCAGTCCCAGACTAGCGGGACCCAATGAGCAGTTCTTC.

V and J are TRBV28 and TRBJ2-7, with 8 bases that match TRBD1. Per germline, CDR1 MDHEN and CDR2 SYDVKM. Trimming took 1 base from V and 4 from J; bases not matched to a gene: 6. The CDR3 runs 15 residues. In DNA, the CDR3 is TGTGCCAGCAGTTTATCGCGTACAGGGGGGTACGAGCAGTACTTC. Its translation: CASSLSRTGGYEQYF.

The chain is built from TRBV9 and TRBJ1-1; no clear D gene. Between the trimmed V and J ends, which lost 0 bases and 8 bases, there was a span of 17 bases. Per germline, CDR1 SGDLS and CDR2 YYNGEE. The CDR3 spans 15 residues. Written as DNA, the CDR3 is TGTGCCAGCAGCGTAGTTCCAGGTACGTTCTCGGAAGCTTTCTTT. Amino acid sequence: CASSVVPGTFSEAFF.

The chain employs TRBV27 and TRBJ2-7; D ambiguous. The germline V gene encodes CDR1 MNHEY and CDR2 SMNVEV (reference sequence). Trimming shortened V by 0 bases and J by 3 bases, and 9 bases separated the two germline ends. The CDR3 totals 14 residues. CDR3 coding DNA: TGTGCCAGCAGTTTATCAGGGCCTATCTACGAGCAGTACTTC. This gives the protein CASSLSGPIYEQYF.

CDR3 loop: CASSPYSGTDTQYF. The CDR3, as DNA: TGTGCCAGCAGTCCGTATAGCGGCACAGATACGCAGTATTTT. This chain joins TRBV27 and TRBJ2-3; D possibly corresponds to TRBD2 (5 bases). This CDR3 region has 14 residues. Per the germline V gene, CDR1 is MNHEY and CDR2 is SMNVEV (reference sequence). V lost 5 bases and J 1 base, leaving 10 bases between the germline ends.

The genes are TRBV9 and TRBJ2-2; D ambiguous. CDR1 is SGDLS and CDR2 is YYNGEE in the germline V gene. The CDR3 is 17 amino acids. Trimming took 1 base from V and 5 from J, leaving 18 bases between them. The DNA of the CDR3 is TGTGCCAGCAGCGTACCTTCCGTGGCGCCACTGACCGGGGAGCTGTTTTTT. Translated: CASSVPSVAPLTGELFF.

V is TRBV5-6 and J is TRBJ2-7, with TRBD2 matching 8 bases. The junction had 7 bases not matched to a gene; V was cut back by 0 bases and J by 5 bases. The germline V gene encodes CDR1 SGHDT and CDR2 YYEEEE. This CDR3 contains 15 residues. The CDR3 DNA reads TGTGCCAGCAGCTTGGTAACTAGCGGTTGGAACGAGCAGTACTTC. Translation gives CASSLVTSGWNEQYF. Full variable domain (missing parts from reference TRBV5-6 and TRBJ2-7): DAGVTQSPTHLIKTRGQQVTLRCSPKSGHDTVSWYQQALGQGPQFIFQYYEEEERQRGNFPDRFSGHQFPNYSSELNVNALLLGDSALYLCASSLVTSGWNEQYFGPGTRLTVT.

CDR3 bases: TGTGCCAGCAGTTCCCCAGGGGTTGGCCACTACGAGCAGTACTTC. Its translation: CASSSPGVGHYEQYF. The chain uses TRBV7-8 and TRBJ2-7; tentative D call: TRBD1 (6 bases). This CDR3 comprises 15 residues. V lost 6 bases to trimming and J lost 3 bases, with 18 bases between them. CDR1 and CDR2 from the germline V gene are SGHVS and FQNEAQ.

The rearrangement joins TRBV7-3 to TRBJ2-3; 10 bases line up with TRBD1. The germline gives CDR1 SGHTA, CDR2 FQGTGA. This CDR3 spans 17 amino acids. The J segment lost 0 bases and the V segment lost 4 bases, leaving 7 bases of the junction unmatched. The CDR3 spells CASSSGQGSISTDTQYF. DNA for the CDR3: TGTGCCAGCAGCTCGGGACAGGGGTCAATAAGCACAGATACGCAGTATTTT.

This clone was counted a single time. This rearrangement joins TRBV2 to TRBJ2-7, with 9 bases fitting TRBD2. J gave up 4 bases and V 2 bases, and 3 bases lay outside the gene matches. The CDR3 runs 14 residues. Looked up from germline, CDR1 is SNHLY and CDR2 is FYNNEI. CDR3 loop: CASSELSGSYEQYF. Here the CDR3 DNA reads TGTGCCAGCAGTGAACTTAGCGGGAGTTACGAGCAGTACTTC.

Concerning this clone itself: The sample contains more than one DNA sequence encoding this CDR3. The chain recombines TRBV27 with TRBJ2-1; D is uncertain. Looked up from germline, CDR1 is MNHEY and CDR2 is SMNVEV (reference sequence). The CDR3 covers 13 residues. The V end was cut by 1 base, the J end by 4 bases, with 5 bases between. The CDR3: CASSLYRYNEQFF. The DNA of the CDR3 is TGTGCCAGCAGTTTATACAGATACAATGAGCAGTTCTTC.

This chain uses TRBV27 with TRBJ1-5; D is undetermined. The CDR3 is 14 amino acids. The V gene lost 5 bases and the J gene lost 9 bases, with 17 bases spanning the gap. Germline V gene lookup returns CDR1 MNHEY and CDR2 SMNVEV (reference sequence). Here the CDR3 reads CASSPSQGSRPQHF. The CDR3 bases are TGTGCCAGCAGTCCCTCTCAAGGAAGTAGGCCCCAGCATTTT.

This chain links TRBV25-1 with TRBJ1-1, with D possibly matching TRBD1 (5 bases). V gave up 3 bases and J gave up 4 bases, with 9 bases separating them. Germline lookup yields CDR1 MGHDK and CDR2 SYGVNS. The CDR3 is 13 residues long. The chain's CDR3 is CASSDRVTTEAFF. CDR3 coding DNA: TGTGCCAGCAGTGACAGGGTGACCACTGAAGCTTTCTTT.

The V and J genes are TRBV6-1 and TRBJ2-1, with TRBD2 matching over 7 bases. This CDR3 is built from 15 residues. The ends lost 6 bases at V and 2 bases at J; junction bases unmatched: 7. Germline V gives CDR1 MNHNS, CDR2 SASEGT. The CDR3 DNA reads TGTGCCAGCAGCGCCACTAGCGACCCCTACAATGAGCAGTTCTTC. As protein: CASSATSDPYNEQFF.

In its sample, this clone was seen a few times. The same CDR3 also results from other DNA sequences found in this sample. The CDR3 here is CASSFSRNQPQHF. DNA for the CDR3: TGTGCCAGCAGTTTCTCTAGGAATCAGCCCCAGCATTTT. The chain recombines TRBV27 with TRBJ1-5; D unresolved. The CDR3 consists of 13 residues. Per the germline V gene, CDR1 is MNHEY and CDR2 is SMNVEV (reference sequence). Trimming removed 3 bases at V and 4 bases at J, with 7 bases between.

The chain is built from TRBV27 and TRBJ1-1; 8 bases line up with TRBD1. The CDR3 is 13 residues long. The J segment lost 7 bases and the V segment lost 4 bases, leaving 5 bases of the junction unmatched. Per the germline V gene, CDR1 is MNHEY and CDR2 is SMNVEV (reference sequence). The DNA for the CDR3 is TGTGCCAGCAGTTCCAGGGGGCAGAGTGAAGCTTTCTTT. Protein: CASSSRGQSEAFF.